A single sample is the source of the 21 T cell receptor beta chains below, sequenced in a study of T cell clonotyping in hematopoietic cell transplantation. Time point of the sample: recipient sample about 28 days before transplant, after cytoreduction. The protocol was immunoSEQ multiplex PCR, while the TCRdb copy is restricted to in-frame clones and leaves out a portion. The sample records roughly 44,000 clones, 75% to 90% being singletons. The material was peripheral blood mononuclear cells, obtained before stem cell transplant. All receptors come from a man aged 55 to 69 with acute myeloid leukemia. Some clones in this sample may be carry-over from other donors' samples.

The CDR3 DNA reads TGCGCCAGCAGCTTCGACAGCGAAGAGACCCAGTACTTC. Translation gives CASSFDSEETQYF. The V and J genes are TRBV5-1 and TRBJ2-5, with D possibly TRBD1 on 5 matching bases. The CDR3 runs to 13 residues. Trimming left V 2 bases short and J 3 bases short, with 8 bases between. The V gene's germline CDR1 is SGHRS and CDR2 YFSETQ.

The genes are TRBV6-6 and TRBJ1-5, with 7 bases fitting TRBD1. J gave up 4 bases and V 2 bases, and 8 bases lay outside the gene matches. The CDR3 length is 16 residues. CDR1 and CDR2 from the germline V gene are MNHNY and SVGAGI (reference sequence). CDR3 nucleotide sequence: TGTGCCAGCAGTTACGGGGGGCCCAGGGGGAATCAGCCCCAGCATTTT. Protein: CASSYGGPRGNQPQHF.

The chain is built from TRBV30 and TRBJ1-1; D is possibly TRBD1 (5 bases). The V and J ends lost 1 base and 7 bases respectively, with 16 bases between them. This CDR3 is built from 14 residues. Germline V gene lookup returns CDR1 GTSNPN and CDR2 SVGIG (reference sequence). CDR3 nucleotides: TGTGCCTGGAGTGCAAAAGGGGCCGCGGGTGAAGCTTTCTTT. It yields the protein CAWSAKGAAGEAFF.

This clone was observed a few times. This chain links TRBV6-4 with TRBJ2-4, with 10 bases fitting TRBD2. This CDR3 contains 15 residues. Trimming took 4 bases from V and 6 from J; bases not matched to a gene: 6. CDR1 and CDR2 from the germline V gene are MRHNA and SNTAGT. CDR3 sequence (DNA): TGTGCCAGCAGTGCCCGGGCTAGCGGGGGAAACATTCAGTACTTC. Its protein product is CASSARASGGNIQYF.

This clone was detected once. The genes are TRBV7-2 and TRBJ1-2; D is unclear. CDR3 length: 15 residues. CDR1 and CDR2 from the germline V gene are SGHTA and FQGNSA. Trimming took off 1 base at V and 1 base at J, with 10 bases between the two ends. Here the CDR3 reads CASSLGYGFNYGYTF. CDR3 DNA: TGTGCCAGCAGCTTAGGGTACGGCTTTAACTATGGCTACACCTTC.

The chain uses TRBV19 and TRBJ1-1, with unresolved D. This CDR3 is built from 13 residues. V lost 4 bases to trimming and J lost 0 bases, with 6 bases between them. The germline V gene has CDR1 LNHDA and CDR2 SQIVND (reference sequence). The CDR3 nucleotides are TGTGCCAGTAGTAGTTCAGTGAACACTGAAGCTTTCTTT. Translated: CASSSSVNTEAFF.

The chain recombines TRBV19 with TRBJ2-2; D is unresolved. The ends were cut back, 3 bases at V and 7 bases at J, with 6 bases in the middle. Germline CDR1 reads LNHDA; CDR2 reads SQIVND (reference sequence). CDR3 length: 12 amino acids. CDR3 nucleotide sequence: TGTGCCAGTAGTATTTGGAGCGGGGAGCTGTTTTTT. Residues: CASSIWSGELFF.

This chain connects TRBV11-2 to TRBJ1-4; no definite D call. The CDR3 runs 16 residues. Germline values: CDR1 SGHAT, CDR2 FQNNGV. V lost 5 bases and J lost 3, with 16 bases in between. CDR3 loop: CASSTRTESPNEKLFF. DNA for the CDR3: TGTGCCAGCAGCACCAGAACGGAGAGTCCTAATGAAAAACTGTTTTTT.

The rearrangement uses TRBV7-9 and TRBJ2-3; 7 bases line up with TRBD2. Looked up from germline, CDR1 is SEHNR and CDR2 is FQNEAQ (reference sequence). The V gene end was trimmed by 5 bases and the J gene end by 3 bases; junction bases not matched to a gene: 5. The CDR3 consists of 14 residues. The CDR3 sequence: CASSPGTKTDTQYF. CDR3 DNA: TGTGCCAGCAGCCCCGGGACTAAAACAGATACGCAGTATTTT.

V is TRBV5-1 and J is TRBJ2-3, with 13 bases that match TRBD2. This CDR3 has 15 amino acids. The V gene's germline CDR1 is SGHRS and CDR2 YFSETQ. V shed 4 bases, J shed 6 bases, and the junction held 5 bases outside the gene matches. CDR3 bases: TGCGCCAGCAGCCTCGGACTAGCGGGGGTGGATACGCAGTATTTT. Its translation is CASSLGLAGVDTQYF.

This rearrangement joins TRBV6-5 to TRBJ1-2, with D perhaps TRBD1 (6 bases). V lost 5 bases and J lost 8, with 15 bases in between. The CDR3 has 13 amino acids. Germline V gene sequence: CDR1 MNHEY, CDR2 SVGAGI. This chain's CDR3 is CASSNNRQVGYTF. CDR3 nucleotide sequence: TGTGCCAGCAGTAACAATCGACAGGTCGGCTACACCTTC.

V and J are TRBV5-1 and TRBJ2-7; 7 nucleotides align to TRBD1. Germline CDR1 and CDR2: SGHRS and YFSETQ. J lost 2 bases, V lost 0 bases, and 5 bases had no gene match. The CDR3 is 15 residues long. CDR3 residues: CASSLGQTGAYEQYF. The CDR3 nucleotides read TGCGCCAGCAGCTTGGGACAAACAGGGGCCTACGAGCAGTACTTC.

J is TRBJ2-7 and V is TRBV11-2; D is ambiguous. CDR3 length: 11 amino acids. The germline V and J ends were trimmed by 5 bases and 3 bases, with 5 bases remaining between them. Germline loops: CDR1 SGHAT, CDR2 FQNNGV. The CDR3 region is CASSPGYEQYF. The CDR3 DNA reads as TGTGCCAGCAGCCCCGGCTACGAGCAGTACTTC. The full variable domain, with the rest looked up from reference TRBV11-2 and TRBJ2-7, is EAGVAQSPRYKIIEKRQSVAFWCNPISGHATLYWYQQILGQGPKLLIQFQNNGVVDDSQLPKDRFSAERLKGVDSTLKIQPAKLEDSAVYLCASSPGYEQYFGPGTRLTVT.

This clone was seen only once. The V call is TRBV4-3, the J call TRBJ2-1; 8 nucleotides agree with TRBD2. CDR1 and CDR2 from the germline V gene are LGHNA and YSLEER. V was clipped by 0 bases and J by 4 bases; unmatched bases: 5. The length of the CDR3 is 16 residues. This CDR3 reads CASSQDASGFYNEQFF. CDR3 nucleotide sequence: TGCGCCAGCAGCCAAGATGCTAGCGGGTTTTACAATGAGCAGTTCTTC.

This chain links TRBV5-8 with TRBJ1-2; 8 positions agree with TRBD1. The germline V gene has CDR1 SGHTS and CDR2 YDEGEE. V trimming: 2 bases; J trimming: 7 bases; junction bases outside the gene matches: 4. CDR3 size: 13 residues. The chain's CDR3 is CASSFGQGSGYTF. CDR3 nucleotide sequence: TGTGCCAGCAGCTTCGGACAGGGCAGTGGCTACACCTTC.

The chain links TRBV27 to TRBJ2-7; no firm D call. The CDR3 is made up of 13 amino acids. V was trimmed by 8 bases and J by 2 bases, leaving 13 bases between them. The germline gives CDR1 MNHEY, CDR2 SMNVEV (reference sequence). In DNA form, the CDR3 reads TGTGCCAGCTGCCCGTACCCCACCTACGAGCAGTACTTC. Residues: CASCPYPTYEQYF.

The chain couples TRBV9 to TRBJ2-3; a possible D gene is TRBD2 (5 bases). Trimming removed 2 bases at V and 5 bases at J, with 18 bases between. CDR1 is SGDLS, CDR2 YYNGEE, per germline. This CDR3 is built from 16 residues. CDR3 loop: CASSVDYARVRDTQYF. CDR3 in DNA: TGTGCCAGCAGCGTCGACTACGCCAGAGTCAGAGATACGCAGTATTTT.

The J gene is TRBJ2-5, the V gene TRBV11-2, with a weak D call TRBD1 (5 bases). V was shortened by 5 bases and J by 5 bases, with 9 bases between the two germline ends. The CDR3 is made up of 12 amino acids. In germline, CDR1 is SGHAT, CDR2 FQNNGV. The CDR3 loop reads CASSPWGETQYF. As DNA, the CDR3 is TGTGCCAGCAGCCCCTGGGGCGAGACCCAGTACTTC.

The chain uses TRBV30 and TRBJ2-7; the D is unclear. The CDR3 length is 14 residues. Germline CDR1 GTSNPN, CDR2 SVGIG (reference sequence). V was pared by 4 bases and J by 3 bases, with 16 bases between. In DNA, the CDR3 is TGTGCCTGGAACCGAGGATCTGCCATCTACGAGCAGTACTTC. This sequence encodes CAWNRGSAIYEQYF.

This clone was seen a few times. This chain joins TRBV6-5 and TRBJ1-6, with unresolved D. CDR3 size: 15 residues. The ends were cut back, 0 bases at V and 9 bases at J, with 12 bases in the middle. Germline CDR1 is MNHEY and CDR2 is SVGAGI. CDR3 DNA: TGTGCCAGCAGTTACTCAAGTCAGGAGGGTTCACCCCTCCACTTT. Amino acids: CASSYSSQEGSPLHF.

The gene calls are TRBV4-1 and TRBJ1-5, with TRBD1 matching 8 bases. The V gene end was trimmed by 1 base and the J gene end by 1 base; junction bases not matched to a gene: 6. Germline assignment: CDR1 MGHRA and CDR2 YSYEKL. This CDR3 has 17 amino acids. The CDR3 loop is CASSQGYRGRSNQPQHF. The CDR3 DNA sequence: TGCGCCAGCAGCCAAGGATACAGGGGGAGAAGCAATCAGCCCCAGCATTTT.